This T cell receptor (beta chain) was profiled in a study of blood T cell repertoires in COVID-19. This table comes from immunoSEQ multiplex PCR, and its TCRdb copy is limited to in-frame clones, with some not included. The table shows about 98,000 clones, with 75% to 85% occurring only once. The clonotype comes from a man in his sixties or seventies with acute or convalescent COVID-19. Sequencing was done on a sample of peripheral blood.

The CDR3 DNA sequence: TGTGCCGAACCCCCTAGCGGGGCGAACACCGGGGAGCTGTTTTTT. The encoded protein is CAEPPSGANTGELFF. The chain employs TRBV7-9 and TRBJ2-2, with 9 positions matching TRBD2. The CDR3 runs 15 residues. J was trimmed by 0 bases and V by 11 bases; bases with no gene match: 7. CDR1 and CDR2 from the germline V gene are SEHNR and FQNEAQ (reference sequence). The full variable domain, rest sourced from reference TRBV7-9 and TRBJ2-2, is DTGVSQNPRHKITKRGQNVTFRCDPISEHNRLYWYRQTLGQGPEFLTYFQNEAQLEKSRLLSDRFSAERPKGSFSTLEIQRTEQGDSAMYLCAEPPSGANTGELFFGEGSRLTVL.